The 16 T cell receptor beta chains listed next were all sequenced from one sample in a study of T cell changes during pregnancy in multiple sclerosis. Sequenced by immunoSEQ multiplex PCR; TCRdb stores in-frame clones only, minus some. The repertoire holds some 20,000 clones, with roughly 88% as singletons. The sequencing here drew on CD8+ T cells from peripheral blood mononuclear cells, taken after pregnancy. The receptors here all came from a female donor in good health, enrolled as a control in a pregnancy study.

The chain recombines TRBV7-2 with TRBJ1-1; TRBD1 matches 7 bases. V shed 3 bases, J shed 2 bases, and the junction held 3 bases outside the gene matches. There are 14 residues in the CDR3. Germline CDR1 reads SGHTA; CDR2 reads FQGNSA. CDR3 in amino acids: CASSLDRLNTEAFF. In DNA, the CDR3 is TGTGCCAGCAGCTTGGACAGGCTTAACACTGAAGCTTTCTTT. Variable domain in full (rest from reference TRBV7-2 and TRBJ1-1): GAGVSQSPSNKVTEKGKDVELRCDPISGHTALYWYRQSLGQGLEFLIYFQGNSAPDKSGLPSDRFSAERTGGSVSTLTIQRTQQEDSAVYLCASSLDRLNTEAFFGQGTRLTVV.

Written as DNA, the CDR3 is TGCGCCAGCAGCCAGTTGACAGGGGGAAACTATGGCTACACCTTC. Translation gives CASSQLTGGNYGYTF. The J gene is TRBJ1-2, the V gene TRBV4-3; 9 bases are a match to TRBD1. In germline, CDR1 is LGHNA, CDR2 YSLEER. CDR3 length: 15 amino acids. J lost 2 bases, V lost 3 bases, and 4 bases had no gene match.

The V call is TRBV12-5, the J call TRBJ1-1, with no clear D. V was shortened by 6 bases and J by 5 bases, with 16 bases between the two germline ends. The germline V gene has CDR1 LGHNT and CDR2 FRNRAP. The CDR3 has 14 amino acids. The CDR3 DNA sequence: TGTGCTAGTGGACTAATGCTCGGGGTAACTGAAGCTTTCTTT. Translating it yields CASGLMLGVTEAFF.

V and J are TRBV5-5 and TRBJ2-7; no firm D call. This CDR3 has 16 residues. Germline assignment: CDR1 SGHKS and CDR2 YYEKEE (reference sequence). Deletions cut 0 bases from V and 0 bases from J, with 13 bases between. Here the CDR3 reads CASSLAAFTDSYEQYF. CDR3 sequence (DNA): TGTGCCAGCAGCTTGGCCGCCTTTACAGACTCCTACGAGCAGTACTTC.

The chain couples TRBV6-5 to TRBJ2-1; no clear D gene. The V and J ends lost 3 bases and 8 bases respectively, with 5 bases between them. Per germline, CDR1 MNHEY and CDR2 SVGAGI. There are 11 residues in the CDR3. CDR3 coding DNA: TGTGCCAGCAGTTATTCGGATGAGCAGTTCTTC. As protein: CASSYSDEQFF.

V gene TRBV6-1 combines with J gene TRBJ2-3; 8 nucleotides agree with TRBD2. The ends lost 3 bases at V and 2 bases at J; junction bases unmatched: 1. CDR3 length equals 14 residues. CDR1 and CDR2 (germline): MNHNS, SASEGT. The CDR3 nucleotides read TGTGCCAGCAGTGAGCGGGGGGACACAGATACGCAGTATTTT. Protein: CASSERGDTDTQYF.

The chain combines TRBV5-6 with TRBJ1-2, with D tentatively TRBD1 (6 bases). This CDR3 comprises 15 residues. Germline V gene sequence: CDR1 SGHDT, CDR2 YYEEEE. V gave up 0 bases and J gave up 5 bases, with 14 bases separating them. CDR3 residues: CASSLEFGTSYGYTF. The CDR3 DNA is TGTGCCAGCAGCTTGGAATTTGGGACAAGTTATGGCTACACCTTC.

V gene TRBV6-5 combines with J gene TRBJ1-1, with D tentatively TRBD1 (5 bases). Trimming left V 2 bases short and J 5 bases short, with 15 bases between. Germline CDR1 is MNHEY and CDR2 is SVGAGI. CDR3 size: 15 residues. The CDR3 reads CASSYGAGGGTEAFF. DNA for the CDR3: TGTGCCAGCAGTTACGGGGCCGGCGGGGGTACTGAAGCTTTCTTT.

This chain connects TRBV4-1 to TRBJ1-2; 7 bases map to TRBD1. Germline loops: CDR1 MGHRA, CDR2 YSYEKL. The CDR3 is made up of 14 amino acids. J gave up 5 bases and V 5 bases, and 8 bases lay outside the gene matches. CDR3 protein: CASSAGTATYGYTF. Here the CDR3 DNA reads TGCGCCAGCAGCGCCGGGACAGCTACTTATGGCTACACCTTC.

V and J are TRBV7-9 and TRBJ2-1, with 8 bases lining up with TRBD2. Unmatched junction bases numbered 14, after V lost 5 bases and J lost 8 bases. The CDR3 runs to 16 residues. Germline V lookup: CDR1 SEHNR, CDR2 FQNEAQ (reference sequence). The CDR3 DNA is TGTGCCAGCAGCCCTCTGCCGGGGGGGAGTAAAGATGAGCAGTTCTTC. It codes for CASSPLPGGSKDEQFF.

This sequence joins TRBV5-6 and TRBJ1-3, with unresolved D. The V gene's germline CDR1 is SGHDT and CDR2 YYEEEE. V dropped 4 bases and J dropped 4 bases, with 21 bases sitting between them. This CDR3 comprises 17 residues. The CDR3 nucleotides read TGTGCCAGCAGCCCGATAACTGACTCGCCAGAGGGAAACACCATATATTTT. Amino acids: CASSPITDSPEGNTIYF.

The rearrangement joins TRBV5-5 to TRBJ1-1; no firm D call. Between the trimmed V and J ends, which lost 4 bases and 4 bases, there was a span of 8 bases. Germline assignment: CDR1 SGHKS and CDR2 YYEKEE (reference sequence). The CDR3 spans 12 residues. CDR3 region: CASSLPGTEAFF. The CDR3 DNA reads TGTGCCAGCAGCCTCCCAGGCACTGAAGCTTTCTTT.

The V and J genes are TRBV4-3 and TRBJ2-7; a weak D match, TRBD2 (6 bases). The CDR3 extends over 15 amino acids. Germline V gene data show CDR1 as LGHNA and CDR2 as YSLEER. The germline V and J ends were trimmed by 1 base and 4 bases, with 14 bases remaining between them. CDR3 sequence reads: CASSQGAGRNYEQYF. For the CDR3, the DNA is TGCGCCAGCAGCCAAGGGGCGGGAAGGAATTACGAGCAGTACTTC.

The V gene is TRBV18, the J gene TRBJ2-5; D perhaps matches TRBD2 (7 bases). The CDR3 covers 17 residues. Trimming removed 1 base at V and 1 base at J, with 16 bases between. Germline values: CDR1 KGHSH, CDR2 LQKENI. CDR3 coding DNA: TGTGCCAGCTCACCACAATCTGGGGGCGGGGGCCAAGAGACCCAGTACTTC. It codes for CASSPQSGGGGQETQYF.

This clone was detected a few times. The chain has TRBV27 and TRBJ1-1; no definite D call. CDR3 length: 14 amino acids. Germline V gene data show CDR1 as MNHEY and CDR2 as SMNVEV (reference sequence). Trimming took 6 bases from V and 0 from J, leaving 11 bases between them. The CDR3 region has the DNA TGTGCCAGCAGCTCAGGAGGGTTGAACACTGAAGCTTTCTTT. Translated: CASSSGGLNTEAFF.

The gene calls are TRBV4-3 and TRBJ2-7, with 7 bases that match TRBD1. CDR1 is LGHNA, CDR2 YSLEER, per germline. This CDR3 contains 15 residues. The J segment lost 3 bases and the V segment lost 4 bases, leaving 9 bases of the junction unmatched. CDR3 in DNA: TGCGCCAGCAGCCGTAACAGGGGTGCTTTCTACGAGCAGTACTTC. It translates to CASSRNRGAFYEQYF.